This T cell receptor beta chain was obtained from a study of T cell responses to AZD1222 COVID-19 vaccine. Measured with immunoSEQ multiplex PCR; TCRdb has only the in-frame clones, and not every one. This table has some 100,000 clones, approximately 90% appearing once. For this clone: What it binds is not known.

CDR3 length: 17 amino acids. The junction had 12 bases not matched to a gene; V was cut back by 4 bases and J by 5 bases. Germline V CDR1 and CDR2: SGHKS, YYEKEE (reference sequence). Study findings and constraints: Spike-specific TCR breadth and depth grew following two AZD1222 doses.

Source: peripheral blood, taken on day 0 of AZD1222 vaccination. The rearrangement uses TRBV5-5 and TRBJ2-5; 12 bases fit TRBD2. This receptor was identified in an adult in good health. Here the CDR3 reads CASSPGGLAGRGETQYF. CDR3 bases: TGTGCCAGCAGCCCTGGCGGACTAGCGGGGAGAGGGGAGACCCAGTACTTC.